The clone carrying this T cell receptor (beta chain) appeared a single time. Its antigen is as yet unknown. The CDR3 runs to 16 residues. Looked up from germline, CDR1 is SEHNR and CDR2 is FQNEAQ (reference sequence). V lost 5 bases, J lost 10 bases, and 14 bases stayed unmatched. The data derive from a study of long-term antiretroviral therapy in people with HIV. Version v3.0 of the immunoSEQ assay ran at survey level. Produced via immunoSEQ multiplex PCR; TCRdb's table is partial and in-frame only. The sample holds about 17,000 clones, just over 90% seen once. Study-wide results and limits: Across all time points, the repertoire was dominated by clones that expanded before ART. HIV repertoires spanned tighter CDR3 length ranges than controls did. Blood sampling spanned 2004 to 2017, possibly under older ART regimens.

The sequence was collected from a woman aged 35 to 49 with HIV. The gene calls are TRBV7-9 and TRBJ1-6, with TRBD1 matching 7 bases. Sequences were derived from unsorted PBMCs, sampled 0.6 years after starting antiretroviral therapy. CDR3 DNA: TGTGCCAGCAGCCTCCTATTTGGGACAGAAGGATCACCCCTCCACTTT. Its protein product is CASSLLFGTEGSPLHF.